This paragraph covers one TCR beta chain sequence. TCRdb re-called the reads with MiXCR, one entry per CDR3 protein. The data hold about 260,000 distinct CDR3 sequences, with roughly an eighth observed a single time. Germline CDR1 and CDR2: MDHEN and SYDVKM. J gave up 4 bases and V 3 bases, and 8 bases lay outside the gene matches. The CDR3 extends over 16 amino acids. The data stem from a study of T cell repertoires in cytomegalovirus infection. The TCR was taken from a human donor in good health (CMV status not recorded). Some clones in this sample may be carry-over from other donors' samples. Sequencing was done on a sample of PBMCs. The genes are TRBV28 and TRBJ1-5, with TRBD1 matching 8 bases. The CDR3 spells CASSLYGTGLNQPQHF. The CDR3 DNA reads TGTGCCAGCAGTTTGTACGGGACAGGACTTAATCAGCCCCAGCATTTT.